This is a list of T cell receptor beta chains from one sample in a study of regulatory T cells in long-lasting Graves disease. TCRdb reprocessed the multiplex PCR reads via MiXCR and lists one record per CDR3 protein. The sample records 300,000 to 400,000 distinct CDR3 sequences, roughly a sixth being singletons. The sample here was peripheral blood mononuclear cells (PBMCs), taken at new diagnosis, from a patient treated with antithyroid drugs. These receptors originate from a female donor with Graves disease. CDR3s include the opening cysteine and the closing phenylalanine or tryptophan. D genes are given only for firm matches. Clone size is stated in some rows and not others, as once, few, many or a class when expanded.

cdr3_nt | cdr3_aa | v_call | clone_size | d_call | j_call
TGTGCCAGCACACCAAAAGGGGTCCTCACCTCGGGGGCCAACGTCCTGACTTTC | CASTPKGVLTSGANVLTF | TRBV5-6 | many | NA | TRBJ2-6
TGTGCCAGCAGTTTAGGGGGGGGAGATTCACCCCTCCACTTT | CASSLGGGDSPLHF | TRBV12-3/TRBV12-4 | many | NA | TRBJ1-6
TGTGCCAGCAGCGTAGCCCCGGGACTTAGCTCCTACAATGAGCAGTTCTTC | CASSVAPGLSSYNEQFF | TRBV9 | many | NA | TRBJ2-1
TGTGCCAGCAGTTCCGGACCCGTAGAGCAGTACTTC | CASSSGPVEQYF | TRBV6-2/TRBV6-3 | NA | NA | TRBJ2-7
TGCGCCAGCAGCTTGGATGGGACTAGCGGCAATGAGCAGTTCTTC | CASSLDGTSGNEQFF | TRBV5-1 | many | TRBD2 | TRBJ2-1
TGTGCCAGCAGCGCCTTCGGAGGGGTATTGAACACTGAAGCTTTCTTT | CASSAFGGVLNTEAFF | TRBV9 | many | NA | TRBJ1-1
TGTGCCAGCACAGGGGCGGGACTAGCGGGAGTCGAGCAGTACTTC | CASTGAGLAGVEQYF | TRBV28 | many | TRBD2 | TRBJ2-7
TGTGCCAGCAGCACGGGACAGGGGCGCGCCTCACCCCTCCACTTT | CASSTGQGRASPLHF | TRBV11-2 | NA | TRBD1 | TRBJ1-6
TGTGCCAGCAGCTTAACAGGGATCGGGAACACTGAAGCTTTCTTT | CASSLTGIGNTEAFF | TRBV12-3/TRBV12-4 | many | NA | TRBJ1-1
TGCAGTGCTAGAGATGAGGGCAGACTAGCGGGAGCCCTAGATCGCTCCTACGAGCAGTACTTC | CSARDEGRLAGALDRSYEQYF | TRBV20-1 | few | TRBD2 | TRBJ2-7
TGCGCCAGCAGCAGCAGACAGACCTTCATGGTAGATACGCAGTATTTT | CASSSRQTFMVDTQYF | TRBV5-1 | many | NA | TRBJ2-3
TGTGCCAGCAGCGTAGAAGTAGGGACGTCGACTAACTATGGCTACACCTTC | CASSVEVGTSTNYGYTF | TRBV9 | many | NA | TRBJ1-2
TGTGCCAGCGGTGGGGGGAGCACTGAAGCTTTCTTT | CASGGGSTEAFF | TRBV2 | many | NA | TRBJ1-1
TGTGCCAGCAGCCAGGGATGGGGAATGAACACTGAAGCTTTCTTT | CASSQGWGMNTEAFF | TRBV7-2 | many | NA | TRBJ1-1
TGCGCCAGCAGTGAGTCTGGGACACTCGGCTACACCTTC | CASSESGTLGYTF | TRBV10-2 | few | NA | TRBJ1-2
TGTGCCAGCAGTGAAGCGGATACAGGGCCTAGTGATGGCTACACCTTC | CASSEADTGPSDGYTF | TRBV2 | many | NA | TRBJ1-2
TGTGCCAGCAGACCCGGGACGGTCTACGAGCAGTACTTC | CASRPGTVYEQYF | TRBV28 | NA | NA | TRBJ2-7
TGTGCCAGCAGCGTAGGACAGGAAGGCTACGAGCAGTACTTC | CASSVGQEGYEQYF | TRBV9 | many | NA | TRBJ2-7
TGTGCCAGCAGCGTAGACCCCGGGCTGGGTTCACCCCTCCACTTT | CASSVDPGLGSPLHF | TRBV9 | many | NA | TRBJ1-6
TGTGCCATGGGGGGGGGGGGCCTGAGGGACACTGAAGCTTTCTTT | CAMGGGGLRDTEAFF | TRBV10-3 | many | NA | TRBJ1-1
TGTGCCAGCAGTCCCGGACAGCTACTTGGCTACACCTTC | CASSPGQLLGYTF | TRBV27 | many | NA | TRBJ1-2
TGTGCCAGCAGTGACCGCAGGAACTATGGCTACACCTTC | CASSDRRNYGYTF | TRBV2 | many | NA | TRBJ1-2
TGTGCCAGCAGGAGGCAGGATAATGAAAAACTGTTTTTT | CASRRQDNEKLFF | TRBV6-1 | many | NA | TRBJ1-4
TGTGCCAGCAGTCTGTCCCAGTCCAATAATTCACCCCTCCACTTT | CASSLSQSNNSPLHF | TRBV11-2 | many | NA | TRBJ1-6
TGTGCCACCAGCTCTGGGACAGTAACTAGCTATGGCTACACCTTC | CATSSGTVTSYGYTF | TRBV15 | many | TRBD1 | TRBJ1-2
TGTGCCAGCAGCTTAGAGGGCAGGGGGAACCCACTCTACAATGAGCAGTTCTTC | CASSLEGRGNPLYNEQFF | TRBV11-2 | many | TRBD1 | TRBJ2-1
TGTGCCAGCAGTTACGCCGGGACAGGGGCGAACACTGAAGCTTTCTTT | CASSYAGTGANTEAFF | TRBV6-2/TRBV6-3 | many | TRBD1 | TRBJ1-1
TGTGCCAGCAGTTTAAGTCTACGGGGGATGAACACTGAAGCTTTCTTT | CASSLSLRGMNTEAFF | TRBV12-3/TRBV12-4 | many | NA | TRBJ1-1
TGCGCCAGCAGCCAAGATCCTAGCGGGGGGACAGATACGCAGTATTTT | CASSQDPSGGTDTQYF | TRBV4-1 | many | TRBD2 | TRBJ2-3
TGTGCCAGCTCACAATATACGGGACACACTGAAGCTTTCTTT | CASSQYTGHTEAFF | TRBV18 | many | NA | TRBJ1-1
TGCGCCAGCAAACGGGAGGGATTCTCCTACGAGCAGTACTTC | CASKREGFSYEQYF | TRBV10-2 | many | TRBD2 | TRBJ2-7
TGCGCCAGCAGCCTGGGACTCCGGAACACCGGGGAGCTGTTTTTT | CASSLGLRNTGELFF | TRBV5-1 | many | NA | TRBJ2-2
TGCAGCGTTGACAGGGACAGAACTCCCTACAATGAGCAGTTCTTC | CSVDRDRTPYNEQFF | TRBV29-1 | many | TRBD1 | TRBJ2-1
TGTGCCAGCAGTGAAGGGGCTAGCGGGGCTGACTCCTACAATGAGCAGTTCTTC | CASSEGASGADSYNEQFF | TRBV25-1 | many | TRBD2 | TRBJ2-1
TGTGCCATCAGTGCGATGACGAACACAGATACGCAGTATTTT | CAISAMTNTDTQYF | TRBV10-3 | many | NA | TRBJ2-3
TGTGCCATCAGTGAGGATAAGCGGGGTTCCACAGATACGCAGTATTTT | CAISEDKRGSTDTQYF | TRBV10-3 | many | TRBD2 | TRBJ2-3
TGTGCCAGCAGCCAAGACCCCGGGACAGGGCTTGGAGAGACCCAGTACTTC | CASSQDPGTGLGETQYF | TRBV3-1 | NA | TRBD1 | TRBJ2-5
TGTGCCAGCAGCTTAGTATCTGGCTTCGACGGCAATGAGCAGTTCTTC | CASSLVSGFDGNEQFF | TRBV11-2 | many | NA | TRBJ2-1
TGTGCTAGTGGTTTGGTTCGAGCGGGGGTCCCCCCTTATACCGGGGAGCTGTTTTTT | CASGLVRAGVPPYTGELFF | TRBV12-5 | many | TRBD2 | TRBJ2-2
TGCGCCAGCAGCCGAGAACCCGCTGACGCTAGCTCAAGTAATGAGCAGTTCTTC | CASSREPADASSSNEQFF | TRBV4-1 | many | NA | TRBJ2-1
TGTGCCAGCAGTTTAGCCTATCAGGGACGTCAGCCCCAGCATTTT | CASSLAYQGRQPQHF | TRBV12-3/TRBV12-4 | NA | NA | TRBJ1-5
TGCAGTGCTCCGAGCGGGAGGGCCCGGGACGAGCAGTACTTC | CSAPSGRARDEQYF | TRBV20-1 | few | TRBD2 | TRBJ2-7
TGTGCCAGTAGTAACCGGGGACTCGATGAAGAAAAACTGTTTTTT | CASSNRGLDEEKLFF | TRBV19 | NA | NA | TRBJ1-4
TGTGCCAGCAGTCCTCGGACTAGCGGGACAGGCTACAATGAGCAGTTCTTC | CASSPRTSGTGYNEQFF | TRBV2 | NA | TRBD2 | TRBJ2-1
TGTGCTAGTGGTCCCCGCGGCCGCACTAACTATGGCTACACCTTC | CASGPRGRTNYGYTF | TRBV12-5 | many | NA | TRBJ1-2
TGTGCCAGCAGCTTATCCGACGGTACCTATGGCTACACCTTC | CASSLSDGTYGYTF | TRBV7-6 | few | NA | TRBJ1-2
TGTGCCAGCAGTTTAAAGGGGTTCCATCAGCCCCAGCATTTT | CASSLKGFHQPQHF | TRBV12-3/TRBV12-4 | many | NA | TRBJ1-5
TGTGCCAGCAGCTTAAGGCCTAGCGGGAGCTACGAGCAGTACTTC | CASSLRPSGSYEQYF | TRBV11-1 | many | TRBD2 | TRBJ2-7
TGCGCCAGCAGTGAGTCTGGCTGGTTTGGAGCTTTCTTT | CASSESGWFGAFF | TRBV10-2 | NA | NA | TRBJ1-1
TGTGCCAGCAAAGCCACAGGGCGAGAGTTCTACGAGCAGTACTTC | CASKATGREFYEQYF | TRBV7-2 | many | NA | TRBJ2-7
TGTGCCAGCAGTATCTGGGCCTCCTACGAGCAGTACTTC | CASSIWASYEQYF | TRBV12-3/TRBV12-4 | many | NA | TRBJ2-7
TGCGCCAGCAGTGAGTCAGAAACTCCCCTAATTTCACCCCTCCACTTT | CASSESETPLISPLHF | TRBV10-2 | few | NA | TRBJ1-6
TGCAGCGTACAGAACACAGATACGCAGTATTTT | CSVQNTDTQYF | TRBV29-1 | NA | NA | TRBJ2-3
TGTGCCAGCAGCGTAGGGGTCCAACCTGGGGAGCCCCAGCATTTT | CASSVGVQPGEPQHF | TRBV9 | many | NA | TRBJ1-5
TGTGCCAGCAGCGAGGGGCAAACCCCTCGTCAGCCCCGGCATTTT | CASSEGQTPRQPRHF | TRBV9 | NA | NA | TRBJ1-5